This TCR beta chain originates from a study of cytomegalovirus exposure and HLA in healthy donors. For the study at large: Early released data had tens of millions of unique TCRs, all coming from HLA-typed donors.

It was with 60 Vbeta and 13 Jbeta primers that the PCR ran. TCRdb's table, derived via immunoSEQ multiplex PCR, lists solely in-frame clones and lacks some. The profile shows roughly 80,000 clones, roughly 79% of them singletons. The germline V and J ends were trimmed by 1 base and 4 bases, with 7 bases remaining between them. Germline V gene data show CDR1 as MDHEN and CDR2 as SYDVKM. CDR3 length: 14 residues. Study conclusions and caveats: Cytomegalovirus status, reportedly, was diagnosed with high specificity and sensitivity by the classifier. Upon later analysis, HLA-associated TCR beta chains proved more clonally expanded than other, equally common chains.

On this clone itself: As yet, its antigen is unknown.

This TCR was recovered from a woman aged 25-40 years in good health and CMV-seronegative. The chain uses TRBV28 and TRBJ1-4, with D tentatively TRBD1 (5 bases). Sequenced input: PBMCs. This CDR3 is CASSLYQGNEKLFF. The CDR3, as DNA: TGTGCCAGCAGTTTATACCAGGGTAATGAAAAACTGTTTTTT.